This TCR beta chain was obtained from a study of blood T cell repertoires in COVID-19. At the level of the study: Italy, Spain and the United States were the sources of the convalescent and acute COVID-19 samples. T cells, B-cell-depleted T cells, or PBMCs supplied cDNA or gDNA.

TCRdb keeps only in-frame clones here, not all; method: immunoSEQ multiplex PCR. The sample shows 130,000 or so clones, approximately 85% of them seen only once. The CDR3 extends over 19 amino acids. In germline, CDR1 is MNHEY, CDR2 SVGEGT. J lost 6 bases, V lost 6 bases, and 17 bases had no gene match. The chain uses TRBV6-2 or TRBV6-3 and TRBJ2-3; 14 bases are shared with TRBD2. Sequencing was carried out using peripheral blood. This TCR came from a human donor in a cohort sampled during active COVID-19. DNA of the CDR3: TGTGCCAGCAGCCCTACAGGACTAGCGGGGGGCCCCTTGGTGGATACGCAGTATTTT. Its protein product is CASSPTGLAGGPLVDTQYF.